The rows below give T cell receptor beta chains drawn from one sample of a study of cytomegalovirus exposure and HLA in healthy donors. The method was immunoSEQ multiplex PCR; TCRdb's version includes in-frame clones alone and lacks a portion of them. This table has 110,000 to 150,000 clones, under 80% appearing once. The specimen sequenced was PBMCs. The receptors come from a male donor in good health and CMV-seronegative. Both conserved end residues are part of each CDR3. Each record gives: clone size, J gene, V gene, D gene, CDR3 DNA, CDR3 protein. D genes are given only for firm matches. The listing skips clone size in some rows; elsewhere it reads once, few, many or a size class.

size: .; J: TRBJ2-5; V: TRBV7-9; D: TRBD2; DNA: TGTGCCAGCAGCCCCGAAGCGGGAAGTCAAGAGACCCAGTACTTC; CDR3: CASSPEAGSQETQYF
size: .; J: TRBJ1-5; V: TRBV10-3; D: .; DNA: TGTGCCATCAGTGAGTCCCCGGGCAATCAGCCCCAGCATTTT; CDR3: CAISESPGNQPQHF
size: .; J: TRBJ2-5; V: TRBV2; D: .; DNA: TGTGCCAGCAGTGAACGAGTCAGGTACCAAGAGACCCAGTACTTC; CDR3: CASSERVRYQETQYF
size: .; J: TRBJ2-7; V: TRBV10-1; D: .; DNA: TGCGCCAGCAGTGGGGTGTGTTTACAGGGATCCTACGAGCAGTACTTC; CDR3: CASSGVCLQGSYEQYF
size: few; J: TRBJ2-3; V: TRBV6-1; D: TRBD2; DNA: TGTGCCAGCAGTGAACGTCCTAGCGGGAGTTTCAGCACAGATACGCAGTATTTT; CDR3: CASSERPSGSFSTDTQYF
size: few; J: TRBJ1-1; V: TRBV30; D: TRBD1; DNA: TGTGCCTGGGGGACAGGGCAAAGCACTGAAGCTTTCTTT; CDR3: CAWGTGQSTEAFF
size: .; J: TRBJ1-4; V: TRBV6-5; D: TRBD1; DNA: TGTGCCAGCAGGCAGGGACAGGTTAATGAAAAACTGTTTTTT; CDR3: CASRQGQVNEKLFF
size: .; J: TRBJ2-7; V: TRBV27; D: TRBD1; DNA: TGTGCCAGCAGTTCTATCAGGGACAGGGGAGGGTACGAGCAGTACTTC; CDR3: CASSSIRDRGGYEQYF
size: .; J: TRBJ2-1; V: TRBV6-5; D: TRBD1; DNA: TGTGCCAGCAGTTACTCTCCACAGGGGGAGCAGTTCTTC; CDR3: CASSYSPQGEQFF
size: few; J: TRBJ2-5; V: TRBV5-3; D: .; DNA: TGTGCCAGAAGCTTGGATGGTGCGGAGACCCAGTACTTC; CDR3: CARSLDGAETQYF
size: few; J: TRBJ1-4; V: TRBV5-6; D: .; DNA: TGTGCCAGCAGCTCCAGGGCGGATGGCGAAAAACTGTTTTTT; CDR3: CASSSRADGEKLFF
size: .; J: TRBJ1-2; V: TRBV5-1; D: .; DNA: TGCGCCAGCAGCCCGGGAGAGGGCTACACCTTC; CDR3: CASSPGEGYTF
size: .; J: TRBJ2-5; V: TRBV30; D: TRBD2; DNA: TGTGCCTGGGGCGGCGGGGGGGCAGTCCAAGAGACCCAGTACTTC; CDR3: CAWGGGGAVQETQYF
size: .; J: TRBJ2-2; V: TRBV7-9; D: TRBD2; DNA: TGTGCCAGCAGCTCGGGGGGACTAGCGGGAGAGATTCGGACCGGGGAGCCGTTTTTT; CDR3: CASSSGGLAGEIRTGEPFF
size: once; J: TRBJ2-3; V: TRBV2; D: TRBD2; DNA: TGTGCCAGCAGTAATAGCGGGACCGTCAGCACAGATACGCAGTATTTT; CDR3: CASSNSGTVSTDTQYF
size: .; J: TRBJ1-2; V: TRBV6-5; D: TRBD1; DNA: TGTGCCAGCAGCCGACAGGGGCGGATTAATGGCTACACCTTC; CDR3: CASSRQGRINGYTF
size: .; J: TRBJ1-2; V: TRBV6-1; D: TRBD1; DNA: TGTGCCAGCACCGAACAGGGGGCGCAGGACTACACCTTC; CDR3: CASTEQGAQDYTF
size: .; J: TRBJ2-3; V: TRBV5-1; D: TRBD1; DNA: TGCGCCAGCAGCTTGGGACAGGGACACACAGATACGCAGTATTTT; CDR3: CASSLGQGHTDTQYF
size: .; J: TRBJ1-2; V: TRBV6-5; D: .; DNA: TGTGCCAGCAGAGGGAGCGCCTCATCCAATGGCTACACCTTC; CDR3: CASRGSASSNGYTF
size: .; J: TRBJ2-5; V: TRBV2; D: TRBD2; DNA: TGTGCCAGCAAGAGTAGCGGGAGCGTAGAGACCCAGTACTTC; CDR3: CASKSSGSVETQYF
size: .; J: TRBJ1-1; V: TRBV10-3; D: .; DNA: TGTGCCATCAGTGGAGGGATGAACACTGAAGCTTTCTTT; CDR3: CAISGGMNTEAFF
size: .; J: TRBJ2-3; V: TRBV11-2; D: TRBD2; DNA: TGTGCCAGCAGCTTAGCGGGAGGGCGAGATACGCAGTATTTT; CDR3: CASSLAGGRDTQYF
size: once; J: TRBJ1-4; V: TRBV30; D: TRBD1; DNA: TGTGCCTGGAGAAAACGGAGACAGGGTTATGAAAAACTGTTTTTT; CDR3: CAWRKRRQGYEKLFF
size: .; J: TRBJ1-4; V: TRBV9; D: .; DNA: TGTGCCAGCAGCAACCGCTCCCCCGGAGGAGCTAATGAAAAACTGTTTTTT; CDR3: CASSNRSPGGANEKLFF
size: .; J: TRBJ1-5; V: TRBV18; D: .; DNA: TGTGCCAGCTCACCACCGGGAGATAGCAATCAGCCCCAGCATTTT; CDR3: CASSPPGDSNQPQHF
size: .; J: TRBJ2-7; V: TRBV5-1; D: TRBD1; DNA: TGCGCCAGCAGCTTGGGGGGGACAGGGGGAACCTACGAGCAGTACTTC; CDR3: CASSLGGTGGTYEQYF
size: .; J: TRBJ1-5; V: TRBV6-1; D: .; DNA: TGTGCCAGCAGTGGTTATGAGGCAGTCATTAATCAGCCCCAGCATTTT; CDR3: CASSGYEAVINQPQHF